This TCR beta chain was recovered during a study of identical twins. Germline lookup yields CDR1 SGHAT and CDR2 FQNNGV. The V and J ends lost 0 bases and 8 bases, in that order; junction bases with no gene match: 14. This CDR3 has 18 amino acids. Every donor was a healthy Caucasian. This clonotype was seen more than once but under ten times. Its specificity is not known. It was template switching that added a universal primer site, and there were unique molecular identifiers on the cDNA. Each CDR3 protein is one row after TCRdb ran MiXCR on the 5' RACE reads. Among 450,000 or so distinct CDR3 sequences, approximately 15% were seen once, and the ten largest hold about 0.53%. Study conclusions and caveats: With abundant cord blood beta clonotypes, insertions were fewer; memory repertoires showed no such pattern. Out-of-frame alpha sequences shared between twins exhibited an excess of low generation probability.

In addition, the sample was reused for a study of yellow fever vaccine responses in identical twins.

The chain couples TRBV11-2 to TRBJ2-4, with 9 bases fitting TRBD2. Specimen: CD4+ T cells sorted from blood. The TCR originated in a woman under 30 in good health. CDR3 nucleotides: TGTGCCAGCAGCTTAGAGCCAGCGGGGGGACCATTCGGGCACATTCAGTACTTC. It translates to CASSLEPAGGPFGHIQYF. Based on the CDR3 plus reference TRBV11-2 and TRBJ2-4, the full variable domain is EAGVAQSPRYKIIEKRQSVAFWCNPISGHATLYWYQQILGQGPKLLIQFQNNGVVDDSQLPKDRFSAERLKGVDSTLKIQPAKLEDSAVYLCASSLEPAGGPFGHIQYFGAGTRLSVL.